This T cell receptor (beta chain) was identified in a study of control samples from healthy donors and cancer patients. The germline CDR1 and CDR2 sequences are SGHTA and FQGNSA. The V end was cut by 1 base, the J end by 10 bases, with 16 bases between. This CDR3 comprises 14 residues. Data came from immunoSEQ multiplex PCR; TCRdb stores just in-frame clones and leaves some out. The sample holds tens of thousands of clones, 85% seen once. The sequence derives from a man aged 35 to 55 in good health. Specimen: blood. V usage is TRBV7-2 and J usage is TRBJ2-5; the D gene is possibly TRBD1 (6 bases). CDR3 in amino acids: CASSLEYPGQSQYF. The CDR3 bases are TGTGCCAGCAGCTTAGAATACCCGGGACAAAGCCAGTACTTC.